A single T cell receptor beta chain is shown here with its context. The source of the sample is a study of blood T cell repertoires in COVID-19. The wider study: Italy, Spain and the United States were the sources of the convalescent and acute COVID-19 samples. From T cells, B-cell-depleted T cells, or PBMCs came the material, which was cDNA or gDNA.

Authors' processing steps: Estimation of nucleated cell counts was performed using reference gene primer amplification. Method: immunoSEQ multiplex PCR; TCRdb's copy keeps in-frame clones and lacks some. The D gene and trimming were derived from the DNA, and the V and J assignments and clone size from that table. The sample gives some 150,000 clones, 78% of which show up once; under 2% is in the top ten. The CDR3 is made up of 14 amino acids. V dropped 3 bases and J dropped 5; count of bases not matched to a gene: 2. Germline V lookup: CDR1 SGHDN, CDR2 FVKESK. The receptor comes from a man older than 75 with acute or convalescent COVID-19. This rearrangement joins TRBV14 to TRBJ2-5, with TRBD1 matching over 11 bases. The material sequenced was peripheral blood. As DNA, the CDR3 is TGTGCCAGCAGCCAGGACAGGGGGCTGGAGACCCAGTACTTC. This encodes CASSQDRGLETQYF. The full variable domain, rest sourced from reference TRBV14 and TRBJ2-5, is EAGVTQFPSHSVIEKGQTVTLRCDPISGHDNLYWYRRVMGKEIKFLLHFVKESKQDESGMPNNRFLAERTGGTYSTLKVQPAELEDSGVYFCASSQDRGLETQYFGPGTRLLVL.